This TCR beta chain was obtained from a study of T cell changes during pregnancy in multiple sclerosis (dated by TCRdb to the late 2010s). About the investigation overall: Changes in the T cell repertoire over the course of pregnancy were examined in this study in women with multiple sclerosis.

The germline V gene specifies SGHDN as CDR1 and FVKESK as CDR2. Trimmed from V: 6 bases; trimmed from J: 0 bases; junction bases lacking a gene match: 5. The CDR3 runs 14 amino acids, cysteine and phenylalanine included. The entry retains the CDR3 DNA only, 42 bases that are in frame from base 1. Receptors were amplified or captured by the immunoSEQ multiplex PCR assay. TCRdb holds this immuneACCESS table with in-frame rearrangements only. Some clones are missing; in checked studies, unresolved V genes explain under half, and the rest has no known cause. The sample data list 100,000 to 110,000 clones, and 80% to 95% of these were observed just once. Of the sample, approximately 2% is held by the ten largest clones. Turning to this clone: Its antigen remains undetermined. The record has no base qualities; no much larger clone is one base away.

The chain is made from TRBV14 and TRBJ2-7, and TRBD2 aligns with 7 junction nucleotides. The sequences come from peripheral blood, collected after pregnancy. The receptor was derived from a female donor with multiple sclerosis, enrolled in a pregnancy study. CDR3 loop: CASSFGGSSYEQYF. The bases read TGTGCCAGCAGTTTCGGGGGGAGCTCCTACGAGCAGTACTTC.